This entry lists 21 T cell receptor beta chains sequenced from one sample in a study of T cells in Graves' hyperthyroidism and ophthalmopathy. Amplification targeted TCR beta CDR3 regions from RNA transcripts. Researchers ran a first-round RT-PCR on the TCR CDR3 using the HTBI primer set. TCRdb re-derived calls from the multiplex PCR reads in MiXCR, one entry per CDR3 protein. The data hold 370,000 or so distinct CDR3 sequences, with roughly 13% observed a single time. The sequencing input was blood. The receptors here all came from a man younger than 45 with Graves' hyperthyroidism that later progressed to Graves' ophthalmopathy.

This clonotype has ten or more counts. The J gene is TRBJ1-1, the V gene TRBV7-9; D ambiguous. Trimming took off 1 base at V and 6 bases at J, with 9 bases between the two ends. There are 13 residues in the CDR3. Looked up from germline, CDR1 is SEHNR and CDR2 is FQNEAQ (reference sequence). This CDR3 is CASSLGGVAEAFF. CDR3 DNA sequence: TGTGCCAGCAGCTTAGGGGGTGTAGCTGAAGCTTTCTTT. Full variable domain (missing parts from reference TRBV7-9 and TRBJ1-1): DTGVSQNPRHKITKRGQNVTFRCDPISEHNRLYWYRQTLGQGPEFLTYFQNEAQLEKSRLLSDRFSAERPKGSFSTLEIQRTEQGDSAMYLCASSLGGVAEAFFGQGTRLTVV.

This clonotype was seen repeatedly, ten times or more. The chain uses TRBV30 and TRBJ1-3; D is ambiguous. The V end was cut by 3 bases, the J end by 3 bases, with 3 bases between. The germline V gene has CDR1 GTSNPN and CDR2 SVGIG (reference sequence). This CDR3 comprises 11 residues. CDR3 amino acids: CAWSYGNTIYF. As DNA, the CDR3 is TGTGCCTGGAGCTATGGAAACACCATATATTTT.

This clonotype was seen many times. The chain has TRBV28 and TRBJ2-3, with TRBD2 matching over 11 bases. The CDR3 has 17 amino acids. Germline V CDR1 and CDR2: MDHEN, SYDVKM. V lost 6 bases and J lost 2; bases outside the gene matches: 10. The CDR3 sequence is CASRPPGTSGYTDTQYF. The CDR3 bases are TGTGCCAGCAGACCCCCCGGGACTAGCGGATACACAGATACGCAGTATTTT.

This clonotype has ten or more counts. The chain couples TRBV11-3 to TRBJ1-2; 8 nucleotides align to TRBD1. The CDR3 length is 15 residues. J gave up 3 bases and V 5 bases, and 8 bases lay outside the gene matches. Germline V gene lookup returns CDR1 SGHNT and CDR2 YENEEA. In nucleotides, the CDR3 is TGTGCCAGCAGCCCACCGGACAGGGCGGACTATGGCTACACCTTC. As protein: CASSPPDRADYGYTF.

This clonotype appeared a few times. This rearrangement joins TRBV3-1 to TRBJ2-1; 7 bases align to TRBD2. V was clipped by 1 base and J by 4 bases; unmatched bases: 7. Germline-derived CDR1 and CDR2 are LGHDT and YNNKEL (reference sequence). The CDR3 contains 16 residues. CDR3 protein: CASSQGRRGSYNEQFF. Written as DNA, the CDR3 is TGTGCCAGCAGCCAAGGGCGGCGGGGGAGTTACAATGAGCAGTTCTTC.

The chain combines TRBV7-9 with TRBJ2-1; no definite D call. The germline gives CDR1 SEHNR, CDR2 FQNEAQ (reference sequence). This CDR3 has 15 residues. Trimming stripped 0 bases from V and 3 bases from J, with 9 bases between. The CDR3 bases are TGTGCCAGCAGCTTAGCGACGGCGTACTACAATGAGCAGTTCTTC. Translated, it gives CASSLATAYYNEQFF.

V gene TRBV6-1 combines with J gene TRBJ1-1; D might be TRBD1 (6 bases). V lost 8 bases and J 7 bases, leaving 11 bases between the germline ends. Germline V gene lookup returns CDR1 MNHNS and CDR2 SASEGT. The CDR3 is 11 amino acids. In nucleotides, the CDR3 is TGTGCCAGCGCCCTGGACAGTGAAGCTTTCTTT. Translating gives CASALDSEAFF.

The chain combines TRBV5-1 with TRBJ1-2, with a tentative D call TRBD1 (5 bases). With 4 bases removed from V and 4 bases from J, the gap between germline ends came to 17 bases. The length of the CDR3 is 15 residues. The germline V gene encodes CDR1 SGHRS and CDR2 YFSETQ. This CDR3 is CASSPSGTFSYGYTF. The CDR3 nucleotides are TGCGCCAGCAGCCCGAGCGGGACGTTTTCCTATGGCTACACCTTC. Full variable domain (outside the CDR3, taken from reference TRBV5-1 and TRBJ1-2): KAGVTQTPRYLIKTRGQQVTLSCSPISGHRSVSWYQQTPGQGLQFLFEYFSETQRNKGNFPGRFSGRQFSNSRSEMNVSTLELGDSALYLCASSPSGTFSYGYTFGSGTRLTVV.

The chain combines TRBV4-1 with TRBJ2-5, with 7 nucleotides matching TRBD2. With V trimmed by 4 bases and J by 5 bases, 4 bases remained unmatched. Germline V gene sequence: CDR1 MGHRA, CDR2 YSYEKL. The CDR3 is 13 amino acids. This chain's CDR3 is CASSPMGGETQYF. The CDR3 DNA sequence: TGCGCCAGCAGCCCCATGGGGGGGGAGACCCAGTACTTC.

At least ten counts were recorded for this clonotype. The rearrangement joins TRBV28 to TRBJ1-5; weak D call: TRBD1 (5 bases). The germline CDR1 and CDR2 sequences are MDHEN and SYDVKM. This CDR3 region has 15 residues. V was cut by 7 bases and J by 3 bases, with 16 bases left in between. This CDR3 is CASTPAGPNNQPQHF. Written as DNA, the CDR3 is TGTGCCAGCACCCCGGCGGGGCCCAACAATCAGCCCCAGCATTTT.

This clonotype has more than one count but fewer than ten. The rearrangement uses TRBV12-3 or TRBV12-4 and TRBJ1-6; weak D call: TRBD1 (5 bases). V lost 8 bases to trimming and J lost 6 bases, with 8 bases between them. The CDR3 spans 12 residues. CDR3 sequence: CASGARNSPLHF. The CDR3 DNA reads as TGTGCCAGCGGGGCCCGTAATTCACCCCTCCACTTT.

The sample holds many counts of this clonotype. The chain combines TRBV20-1 with TRBJ1-1, with 7 bases matching TRBD1. The germline V gene encodes CDR1 DFQATT and CDR2 SNEGSKA (reference sequence). CDR3 size: 14 residues. J gave up 2 bases and V 6 bases, and 9 bases lay outside the gene matches. The CDR3 here is CSARTGTVNTEAFF. For the CDR3, the DNA is TGCAGTGCCAGAACCGGGACAGTAAACACTGAAGCTTTCTTT.

This clonotype was counted at least ten times. In DNA form, the CDR3 reads TGTGCCAGCATTCCCAGGTCCTACAATGAGCAGTTCTTC. It is translated as CASIPRSYNEQFF. The rearrangement uses TRBV6-1 and TRBJ2-1; D gene uncertain. In germline, CDR1 is MNHNS, CDR2 SASEGT. Trimming took off 7 bases at V and 1 base at J, with 8 bases between the two ends. The CDR3 spans 13 residues.

This rearrangement joins TRBV6-1 to TRBJ2-7; no firm D call. Germline-derived CDR1 and CDR2 are MNHNS and SASEGT. There are 14 residues in the CDR3. V lost 4 bases and J 5 bases, leaving 15 bases between the germline ends. CDR3 sequence (DNA): TGTGCCAGCAGTGTCCGACACGGCTCGGACGAGCAGTACTTC. Translating gives CASSVRHGSDEQYF.

The chain links TRBV29-1 to TRBJ2-3; D is perhaps TRBD2 (6 bases). From germline, CDR1 is SQVTM and CDR2 ANQGSEA. V gave up 0 bases and J gave up 1 base, with 8 bases separating them. This CDR3 is 14 amino acids long. The CDR3 DNA follows: TGCAGCGTTGAAGAGGGACTTGGCACAGATACGCAGTATTTT. Its translation is CSVEEGLGTDTQYF.

There are many counts of this clonotype. The chain has TRBV11-1 and TRBJ2-7; D is undetermined. The CDR3 is 14 amino acids. The V gene lost 1 base and the J gene lost 0 bases, with 7 bases spanning the gap. Germline V CDR1 and CDR2: SGHAT, FQDESV (reference sequence). The CDR3 is CASSLVAASYEQYF. The CDR3 DNA is TGTGCCAGCAGCTTAGTAGCAGCCTCCTACGAGCAGTACTTC.

This clonotype was recorded a few times. The rearrangement uses TRBV20-1 and TRBJ2-7; D might be TRBD2 (6 bases). V was trimmed by 7 bases and J by 7 bases, leaving 17 bases between them. The germline CDR1 and CDR2 sequences are DFQATT and SNEGSKA (reference sequence). This CDR3 contains 12 residues. CDR3 DNA sequence: TGCAGTGTACCCCGAGACGGAGGGGAGCAGTACTTC. This encodes CSVPRDGGEQYF.

This clonotype was observed a handful of times. The gene calls are TRBV4-1 and TRBJ1-3; D is uncertain. CDR3 size: 15 residues. Per the germline V gene, CDR1 is MGHRA and CDR2 is YSYEKL. V was cut by 2 bases and J by 2 bases, with 10 bases left in between. The CDR3 sequence is CASSQTGTAGNTIYF. The CDR3 nucleotides read TGCGCCAGCAGCCAAACGGGTACAGCTGGAAACACCATATATTTT.

V usage is TRBV20-1 and J usage is TRBJ1-6, with D possibly TRBD1 on 5 matching bases. The germline CDR1 and CDR2 sequences are DFQATT and SNEGSKA (reference sequence). The CDR3 extends over 15 amino acids. The germline V and J ends were trimmed by 6 bases and 3 bases, with 15 bases remaining between them. CDR3 region: CSAPMTANYNSPLHF. The CDR3 nucleotides read TGCAGTGCCCCGATGACAGCCAACTATAATTCACCCCTCCACTTT.

This clonotype was seen more than once but under ten times. This chain connects TRBV12-5 to TRBJ1-2; TRBD1 might be the D (5 bases). Germline CDR1 and CDR2: LGHNT and FRNRAP. Between the trimmed V and J ends, which lost 6 bases and 5 bases, there was a span of 13 bases. The CDR3 is 13 amino acids. The CDR3 loop is CASGPGHLYGYTF. CDR3 DNA sequence: TGTGCTAGTGGGCCCGGACACTTATATGGCTACACCTTC.

This clonotype was found many times. The CDR3 sequence is CASSLSLRDQTFF. CDR3 nucleotide sequence: TGTGCCAGCAGTTTATCCTTACGGGACCAAACTTTCTTT. The V gene is TRBV27, the J gene TRBJ1-1; a possible D gene is TRBD1 (5 bases). Germline values: CDR1 MNHEY, CDR2 SMNVEV (reference sequence). The V end was cut by 0 bases, the J end by 12 bases, with 14 bases between. The CDR3 has 13 residues.